This T cell receptor beta chain was recovered during a study of T cells in Graves' hyperthyroidism and ophthalmopathy (dated by TCRdb to between 2018 and 2021). A note on the overall study: Peripheral blood was collected at initial diagnosis, before any treatment. A discovery cohort of about a hundred patients, roughly 45 with Graves' ophthalmopathy and more than 55 with stable Graves' hyperthyroidism, was used to find distinguishing TCR V-J signatures. An independent validation cohort of around 20 hyperthyroidism patients and approximately 16 patients who later progressed to ophthalmopathy tested prospective prediction of ophthalmopathy. For training and testing, the 80 to 100 patients in the discovery cohort were randomly divided in a 7:3 ratio. The study also compared thyroid tissue and blood T-cell repertoires from 5 to 7 Graves' hyperthyroidism patients. Following sampling, methimazole starting at 30 mg daily was given to hyperthyroidism patients, and high-dose intravenous methylprednisolone was given to ophthalmopathy patients. The paper describes TCR Vbeta CDR3 sequencing of 135 peripheral blood samples, made up of about 41 ophthalmopathy patients, around 78 hyperthyroidism patients and roughly 17 progressor patients. Here is what the overall study found, with its caveats: Ophthalmopathy was separated from stable hyperthyroidism by a 13 V-J signature model, with approximately 89% sensitivity and 81% to 83% specificity obtained in cross-validation and 80%/75% obtained in testing. No statistical method was used to set the sample size in advance, and investigators knew the group allocation. Blood samples also contained most of the expanded thyroid clonotypes (frequency above 0.001), which suggests that blood repertoires may reflect thyroid immune responses. In validation, the model predicted progression to ophthalmopathy with 55% to 71% sensitivity and 72% to 85% specificity, a median of approximately 6.7 months before onset.

Amplification of TCR beta CDR3 regions was carried out from RNA transcripts. For the first round of RT-PCR on the TCR CDR3, the HTBI primer set was used together with the Qiagen OneStep RT-PCR kit. The libraries were constructed in a second round of multiplex PCR and then size-selected and purified. Paired-end sequencing of the libraries was performed with 100 bp reads on an Illumina HiSeq2000. Turning to the authors' computational methods: SOAPnuke was used to process the raw data, removing reads that contained adapters or uncalled bases, had a mean Phred below 15, or lacked an exact match to the constant primer or identifier. High-quality paired reads were merged using COPE v1.2.5, and each unique nucleotide sequence was defined as a clonotype. MiTCR v1.1 was used to align the clonotypes against IMGT TRBV, TRBD and TRBJ reference segments. The analysis included only V-J combinations with a frequency above 0.0001, which together covered over 98% of the repertoires. The TCS score was defined as the ratio of F50 (clonal expansion) to E x V (chaos), calculated using BLOSUM62-based TCRdist between CDR3 peptides within each V-J. Welch's t-statistics and random forest reduced fewer than 600 V-J features to 13, which were used in a naive Bayes classifier (R e1071). TCRdb reworked the public reads: Q25 trimming with fastp, MiXCR clone assembly, productive beta chains retained. Duplicate CDR3 protein sequences are folded into a single record with the most common DNA and genes. The V and J calls shown here were made by TCRdb, not taken from the authors' results. For this sample the table gives 530,000 or so distinct CDR3 sequences, of which around 22% were detected only once. The ten largest clones capture about 11% of the sample.

Ophthalmopathy patients had moderately to severely active disease, Clinical Activity Score of at least 3, NOSPECS grade of at least 4, and duration under 3 months. Any patient with an uncontrolled infection, another autoimmune disease, pregnancy or lactation was excluded. Diagnoses were based on clinical symptoms, serum thyroxine and TRAb, thyroid ultrasound and orbital computed tomography. PBMCs were isolated from 7.5 to 10 ml of fresh peripheral blood by Ficoll-Paque density gradient centrifugation. Total RNA was extracted with Trizol reagent, and quality was checked on an Agilent 2100 Bioanalyzer. V was cut back by 2 bases and J by 4 bases, leaving a gap of 9 bases between them. The germline V gene (reference sequence) supplies CDR1 SGHAT and CDR2 FQDESV. The CDR3 has 13 amino acids, counting the end cysteine and phenylalanine. CDR3 DNA only is kept here, 39 bases in frame from base 1. This clonotype has a count of ten or more. Which antigen it targets is not known. Base-call qualities are not available, and no considerably larger clone is one nucleotide away.

The TCR comes from a woman aged 25 to 39 with Graves' ophthalmopathy. The rearrangement joined TRBV11-1 to TRBJ2-7; the D gene remains uncertain. What was sequenced was blood. The CDR3: CASSLRWEYEQYF. The base sequence is TGTGCCAGCAGCTTACGGTGGGAATACGAGCAGTACTTC.